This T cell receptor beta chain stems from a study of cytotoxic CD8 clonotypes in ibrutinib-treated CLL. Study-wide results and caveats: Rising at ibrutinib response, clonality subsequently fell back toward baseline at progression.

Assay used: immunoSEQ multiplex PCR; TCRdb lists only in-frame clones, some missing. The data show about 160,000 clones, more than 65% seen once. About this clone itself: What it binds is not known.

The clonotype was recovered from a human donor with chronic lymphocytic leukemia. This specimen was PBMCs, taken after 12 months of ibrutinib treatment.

Written as DNA, the CDR3 is TGTGCCAGCAGCGTACCCTCGGGTGACGCGAACACCGGGGAGCTGTTTTTT. Its translation: CASSVPSGDANTGELFF. The chain combines TRBV9 with TRBJ2-2, with unresolved D. The V gene lost 1 base and the J gene lost 0 bases, with 13 bases spanning the gap. CDR3 length: 17 residues. In germline, CDR1 is SGDLS, CDR2 YYNGEE.